Each of the 11 T cell receptor beta chains below was sequenced from the same sample in a study of cytotoxic CD8 clonotypes in ibrutinib-treated CLL. Clones were sequenced by immunoSEQ multiplex PCR, and TCRdb holds only the in-frame ones, with some missing. The table records around 310,000 clones, more than 65% of them present only once. The sample was PBMCs, taken before ibrutinib treatment. Receptors were obtained from a human donor with chronic lymphocytic leukemia.

The chain has TRBV16 and TRBJ1-2; unclear D gene. This CDR3 is built from 15 residues. CDR1 and CDR2 from the germline V gene are KGHSY and FQNENV. Trimming stripped 0 bases from V and 2 bases from J, with 10 bases between. CDR3 protein: CASSQSGRRNYGYTF. CDR3 sequence (DNA): TGTGCCAGCAGCCAATCCGGTAGGAGAAACTATGGCTACACCTTC. The full variable domain, rest sourced from reference TRBV16 and TRBJ1-2, is GEEVAQTPKHLVRGEGQKAKLYCAPIKGHSYVFWYQQVLKNEFKFLISFQNENVFDETGMPKERFSAKCLPNSPCSLEIQATKLEDSAVYFCASSQSGRRNYGYTFGSGTRLTVV.

The V gene is TRBV9, the J gene TRBJ2-7, with 12 bases fitting TRBD2. V gave up 0 bases and J gave up 2 bases; unmatched junction bases: 3. CDR1 SGDLS and CDR2 YYNGEE come from the germline V gene. This CDR3 region has 16 residues. The CDR3 reads CASSVGSSGRAYEQYF. The DNA for the CDR3 is TGTGCCAGCAGCGTAGGATCTAGCGGGAGGGCCTACGAGCAGTACTTC.

In this sample, this clone turned up a few times. J is TRBJ2-1 and V is TRBV10-2; no definite D call. V was shortened by 2 bases and J by 10 bases, with 3 bases between the two germline ends. Germline lookup yields CDR1 WSHSY and CDR2 SAAADI. The CDR3 has 10 residues. The CDR3 loop is CASSEGEQFF. The CDR3 DNA follows: TGCGCCAGCAGTGAGGGAGAGCAGTTCTTC.

In this sample, this clone turned up a few times. This chain uses TRBV19 with TRBJ2-1; TRBD2 matches 12 bases. The trim removed 6 bases at V and 9 bases at J, leaving 6 bases unmatched. The germline gives CDR1 LNHDA, CDR2 SQIVND (reference sequence). CDR3 length: 14 residues. In nucleotides, the CDR3 is TGTGCCAGTAGGGAGAGACTAGCGGGAGCTGAGCAGTTCTTC. Encoded protein: CASRERLAGAEQFF. The full variable domain, in which reference TRBV19 and TRBJ2-1 provide the parts outside the CDR3, is DGGITQSPKYLFRKEGQNVTLSCEQNLNHDAMYWYRQDPGQGLRLIYYSQIVNDFQKGDIAEGYSVSREKKESFPLTVTSAQKNPTAFYLCASRERLAGAEQFFGPGTRLTVL.

This clone was observed a handful of times. The genes are TRBV10-3 and TRBJ2-7; D gene ambiguous. Trimming cost V 3 bases and J 4 bases, with 7 bases left between them. Germline V gene data show CDR1 as ENHRY and CDR2 as SYGVKD. There are 12 residues in the CDR3. The CDR3 loop reads CAISEGLYEQYF. Written as DNA, the CDR3 is TGTGCCATCAGTGAAGGGCTTTACGAGCAGTACTTC.

This chain links TRBV6-5 with TRBJ2-1; D is undetermined. CDR3 length equals 15 residues. Germline CDR1 and CDR2: MNHEY and SVGAGI. Between the trimmed V and J ends, which lost 6 bases and 2 bases, there was a span of 14 bases. CDR3 loop: CASSRMNAAYNEQFF. The CDR3 region has the DNA TGTGCCAGCAGCAGGATGAACGCGGCCTACAATGAGCAGTTCTTC.

This clone was observed a few times. The V call is TRBV5-4, the J call TRBJ1-2; D not resolved. This CDR3 spans 13 amino acids. Germline lookup yields CDR1 SGHNT and CDR2 YYREEE (reference sequence). The V end was cut by 0 bases, the J end by 7 bases, with 10 bases between. The DNA of the CDR3 is TGTGCCAGCAGCTTGGTTGGGGTGAGTGGCTACACCTTC. Its protein is CASSLVGVSGYTF.

The gene calls are TRBV5-1 and TRBJ2-5; 9 bases fit TRBD2. Unmatched junction bases numbered 11, after V lost 3 bases and J lost 5 bases. CDR3 length: 16 residues. Germline V gene data show CDR1 as SGHRS and CDR2 as YFSETQ. The CDR3, as DNA: TGCGCCAGCAGCTATAACCCGGGACTAGCAGGCGAGACCCAGTACTTC. Its translation is CASSYNPGLAGETQYF.

The chain combines TRBV6-1 with TRBJ1-5; D may be TRBD1 (5 bases). Looked up from germline, CDR1 is MNHNS and CDR2 is SASEGT. The CDR3 extends over 18 amino acids. The V gene lost 3 bases and the J gene lost 0 bases, with 18 bases spanning the gap. The DNA of the CDR3 is TGTGCCAGCAGTGAGTCCGGAAAAGACGGGGCTAGCAATCAGCCCCAGCATTTT. Protein sequence: CASSESGKDGASNQPQHF.

The chain recombines TRBV19 with TRBJ2-7; TRBD1 agrees at 9 bases. Trimming removed 5 bases from V and 5 bases from J; junction bases left unmatched: 7. From germline, CDR1 is LNHDA and CDR2 SQIVND (reference sequence). The CDR3 extends over 14 amino acids. This CDR3 reads CASSLQGARNEQYF. In nucleotides, the CDR3 is TGTGCCAGTAGTCTACAGGGGGCGCGGAACGAGCAGTACTTC.

The chain recombines TRBV27 with TRBJ1-5, with 7 bases aligning to TRBD1. Germline V gene data show CDR1 as MNHEY and CDR2 as SMNVEV (reference sequence). The CDR3 spans 14 residues. V was clipped by 2 bases and J by 4 bases; unmatched bases: 2. The CDR3 here is CASSLPGGNQPQHF. The CDR3 DNA reads TGTGCCAGCAGTTTACCAGGGGGGAATCAGCCCCAGCATTTT.